This entry is about one TCR beta chain. Its antigen is unknown. Base qualities are missing; no much larger clone stands one base away. The data were obtained in a study of a mutant IDH1 vaccine in newly diagnosed glioma (dated by TCRdb to about 2021). For the study in its entirety: Of the 25 to 40 patients who were treated, around 62% were male and around 40% were female, and the mean age was roughly 40 years. Peripheral blood was collected at six visits: V03 (baseline), V05, V07, V10, V12 and V13. For exploratory analyses, some 24 treated patients had longitudinal TCRB deep sequencing done wherever samples were available. Before enrollment, most patients had been given radiochemotherapy with temozolomide as standard therapy, while the rest had received either radiotherapy alone or temozolomide alone. What the authors observed across the whole study: Across multiple MHC alleles, vaccine-induced immune responses were seen in 93.3% of patients. Changes in the top peripheral T cell clonotypes picked up by TCRB sequencing did not appear to be linked to pseudoprogression. According to the authors, sample limitations meant that analyses of patient blood samples could not be reproduced. Availability determined which PBMC samples were chosen for TCRB deep sequencing.

This sample's time point label indicates: baseline, week 1 (first vaccination visit). The treatment or condition label on this specimen signifies: pre-vaccination baseline after standard-of-care therapy. Donors had newly diagnosed WHO grade 3 or 4 IDH1-mutant astrocytomas with loss of nuclear ATRX. The samples were drawn from NOA16, a multicentre, single-arm, open-label phase I trial in Germany that tested a mutant IDH1 peptide vaccine in humans for the first time. For immunogenicity testing, the blood drawn at visit V03 was used as the baseline sample. Genomic DNA for TCRB sequencing was extracted from EDTA blood using the DNeasy Blood and Tissue Kit. Trimming at the junction amounts to 7 bases on V and 2 bases on J, and the germline ends lie 14 bases apart. The CDR3 goes from the cysteine to the phenylalanine over 13 residues. Only CDR3 DNA remains: 39 bases, in frame from the first base. In the germline V gene, CDR1 corresponds to SQVTM and CDR2 to ANQGSEA.

To prepare the library, the immunoSEQ multiplex PCR assay was applied. Rearranged TCR beta chain sequences were amplified using the hsTCRB Kit according to the manufacturer's protocol. An Illumina MiSeq was used to sequence the TCRB libraries. Processing in the source paper ran as follows. The kit vendor's proprietary platform handled demultiplexing, trimming and gene mapping. TCRdb holds this immuneACCESS table with in-frame rearrangements only. Some clones are missing; in checked studies, unresolved V genes explain under half, and the rest has no known cause. The D gene and trimming were derived from the DNA, and the V and J assignments and clone size from that table. In this sample the table shows some 60,000 clones, around 90% of which occur a single time. The ten top clones hold 2% to 3% of the sample.

The sequencing used PBMCs, collected from a glioma patient treated with radiotherapy, temozolomide or both. The rearranged segments are TRBV29-1 and TRBJ2-5, with TRBD2 perhaps the D gene, on 5 matching bases. The receptor comes from a man between 45 and 60 years old with glioma. In nucleotide form, the sequence is TGCAGCGCCCGGACTGGACCACAAGAGACCCAGTACTTC. It specifies CSARTGPQETQYF.